What follows are 20 T cell receptor beta chains derived from one specimen sequenced in a study of cytomegalovirus exposure and HLA in healthy donors. PCR involved 60 Vbeta and 13 Jbeta primers. The data were produced by immunoSEQ multiplex PCR, yet TCRdb's version contains in-frame clones alone and is incomplete. The sample consists of roughly 180,000 clones, about four fifths of them appearing once. The sample taken for sequencing was PBMCs. The source of these receptors is a male donor in good health and CMV-seronegative.

V and J are TRBV9 and TRBJ1-5; 10 bases agree with TRBD1. From germline, CDR1 is SGDLS and CDR2 YYNGEE. The J segment lost 2 bases and the V segment lost 2 bases, leaving 1 base of the junction unmatched. The CDR3 contains 15 residues. CDR3 in DNA: TGTGCCAGCAGCGTCGGGACAGGGGGCAATCAGCCCCAGCATTTT. It is translated as CASSVGTGGNQPQHF.

The V call is TRBV14, the J call TRBJ2-7, with 9 bases matching TRBD1. There are 17 residues in the CDR3. The ends lost 2 bases at V and 0 bases at J; junction bases unmatched: 8. In germline, CDR1 is SGHDN, CDR2 FVKESK. The CDR3 region is CASSQFGQGPRSYEQYF. The CDR3 DNA reads TGTGCCAGCAGCCAATTCGGACAGGGGCCACGCTCCTACGAGCAGTACTTC.

The chain is built from TRBV5-1 and TRBJ2-3; 13 nucleotides agree with TRBD2. Germline V gene data show CDR1 as SGHRS and CDR2 as YFSETQ. This CDR3 has 16 residues. The V gene end was trimmed by 4 bases and the J gene end by 4 bases; junction bases not matched to a gene: 6. The CDR3 DNA is TGCGCCAGCAGCGCCACTAGCGGGGGGGCCTCAGATACGCAGTATTTT. Amino acid sequence: CASSATSGGASDTQYF.

The chain combines TRBV6-1 with TRBJ2-1; D perhaps matches TRBD1 (5 bases). This CDR3 has 16 residues. Looked up from germline, CDR1 is MNHNS and CDR2 is SASEGT. V lost 4 bases and J lost 4, with 17 bases in between. CDR3 sequence: CASSAETGKRYNEQFF. The CDR3 nucleotides are TGTGCCAGCAGTGCGGAAACAGGTAAAAGATACAATGAGCAGTTCTTC.

The chain recombines TRBV30 with TRBJ1-5, with D possibly being TRBD1 (6 bases). The CDR3 runs 13 residues. CDR1 and CDR2 from the germline V gene are GTSNPN and SVGIG (reference sequence). V lost 3 bases and J 4 bases, leaving 10 bases between the germline ends. CDR3 nucleotide sequence: TGTGCCTGGAGCGGGACATCTAATCAGCCCCAGCATTTT. Protein product: CAWSGTSNQPQHF.

About this clone itself: Other DNA variants within this sample encode the same CDR3. V usage is TRBV9 and J usage is TRBJ1-5, with TRBD1 identical over 8 bases. V was clipped by 0 bases and J by 4 bases; unmatched bases: 0. This CDR3 is 14 amino acids long. The germline gives CDR1 SGDLS, CDR2 YYNGEE. The CDR3 coding sequence is TGTGCCAGCAGCGTAGGACAGGGGAATCAGCCCCAGCATTTT. It translates to CASSVGQGNQPQHF.

The CDR3 DNA is TGTGCCAGCAGTTCAAGAGTGGGGAGCTCCTACAATGAGCAGTTCTTC. This sequence encodes CASSSRVGSSYNEQFF. The chain employs TRBV7-3 and TRBJ2-1; TRBD2 is a possible D gene (5 bases). The V and J ends lost 6 bases and 0 bases respectively, with 15 bases between them. In germline, CDR1 is SGHTA, CDR2 FQGTGA. The CDR3 consists of 16 residues.

This clone was counted between two and nine times. The gene calls are TRBV2 and TRBJ1-5; 9 positions agree with TRBD1. V lost 7 bases, J lost 4 bases, and 5 bases stayed unmatched. Germline V gene sequence: CDR1 SNHLY, CDR2 FYNNEI. The CDR3 totals 14 residues. CDR3 amino acids: CASNTGTGNQPQHF. In DNA, the CDR3 is TGTGCCAGCAATACCGGGACAGGGAATCAGCCCCAGCATTTT.

The V call is TRBV10-3, the J call TRBJ2-7, with 7 bases fitting TRBD1. This CDR3 comprises 17 residues. CDR1 is ENHRY and CDR2 is SYGVKD in the germline V gene. Losses at the gene ends were 4 bases for V and 0 bases for J; bases not matched to a gene: 12. Here the CDR3 DNA reads TGTGCCATCAGTGCTATACGGACAGGCGGTAGCTCCTACGAGCAGTACTTC. Its translation is CAISAIRTGGSSYEQYF.

The J gene is TRBJ2-7, the V gene TRBV28; D is possibly TRBD1 (6 bases). Germline CDR1 MDHEN, CDR2 SYDVKM. CDR3 length equals 14 residues. V lost 6 bases to trimming and J lost 0 bases, with 12 bases between them. CDR3 amino acids: CASRSGTFSYEQYF. CDR3 coding DNA: TGTGCCAGCAGATCCGGGACATTCTCCTACGAGCAGTACTTC.

This clone was recorded a few times. The CDR3 is CASSYMGAGTEAFF. CDR3 nucleotides: TGTGCCAGCAGTTATATGGGGGCTGGCACTGAAGCTTTCTTT. The gene calls are TRBV6-5 and TRBJ1-1, with D possibly being TRBD1 (6 bases). The germline V gene encodes CDR1 MNHEY and CDR2 SVGAGI. The germline V and J ends were trimmed by 3 bases and 4 bases, with 12 bases remaining between them. There are 14 residues in the CDR3.

The rearrangement uses TRBV6-1 and TRBJ2-1; 13 nucleotides agree with TRBD2. V gave up 5 bases and J gave up 10 bases; unmatched junction bases: 5. The CDR3 spans 14 residues. Per germline, CDR1 MNHNS and CDR2 SASEGT. In nucleotides, the CDR3 is TGTGCCAGCAGTTCCGGACTAGCGGGGGAAGAGCAGTTCTTC. It yields the protein CASSSGLAGEEQFF.

The V call is TRBV19, the J call TRBJ2-1; 9 bases line up with TRBD1. Germline CDR1 is LNHDA and CDR2 is SQIVND (reference sequence). The CDR3 totals 13 residues. J was trimmed by 9 bases and V by 6 bases; bases with no gene match: 6. In DNA form, the CDR3 reads TGTGCCAGTAGAGGGACAGGGACGTCTGAGCAGTTCTTC. It codes for CASRGTGTSEQFF.

The chain uses TRBV28 and TRBJ2-1, with 10 bases fitting TRBD2. This CDR3 comprises 16 residues. V lost 2 bases, J lost 3 bases, and 4 bases stayed unmatched. Germline CDR1 reads MDHEN; CDR2 reads SYDVKM. CDR3 bases: TGTGCCAGCAGTTTAGTCCTAGCGGGGGTCTACAATGAGCAGTTCTTC. As protein: CASSLVLAGVYNEQFF.

This clone occurred once. This rearrangement joins TRBV4-1 to TRBJ2-7; 8 bases are a match to TRBD1. The V segment lost 0 bases and the J segment 5 bases; nucleotides outside the gene matches: 6. Germline CDR1 and CDR2: MGHRA and YSYEKL. The CDR3 runs to 15 residues. The CDR3 nucleotides are TGCGCCAGCAGCCAAGAAGATCGGACAGGGAACGAGCAGTACTTC. As protein: CASSQEDRTGNEQYF.

The chain combines TRBV7-3 with TRBJ2-1, with TRBD1 identical over 7 bases. The length of the CDR3 is 14 residues. Germline V gene data show CDR1 as SGHTA and CDR2 as FQGTGA. With 5 bases clipped from V and 1 base from J, the junction kept 2 bases outside the gene matches. The CDR3 loop is CASSHRGSYNEQFF. The CDR3 region has the DNA TGTGCCAGCAGCCACAGGGGTTCCTACAATGAGCAGTTCTTC.

Only a few counts were recorded for this clone. J is TRBJ1-5 and V is TRBV28; 8 bases fit TRBD1. The CDR3 spans 14 residues. CDR1 MDHEN and CDR2 SYDVKM come from the germline V gene. V lost 7 bases, J lost 5 bases, and 7 bases stayed unmatched. As DNA, the CDR3 is TGTGCCAGCACCCAAGACAGGGGATATCAGCCCCAGCATTTT. Translation: CASTQDRGYQPQHF. The variable domain in full, with the rest retrieved from reference TRBV28 and TRBJ1-5, is DVKVTQSSRYLVKRTGEKVFLECVQDMDHENMFWYRQDPGLGLRLIYFSYDVKMKEKGDIPEGYSVSREKKERFSLILESASTNQTSMYLCASTQDRGYQPQHFGDGTRLSIL.

V gene TRBV29-1 combines with J gene TRBJ2-7, with a weak D call TRBD1 (6 bases). Deletions cut 4 bases from V and 2 bases from J, with 15 bases between. This CDR3 is built from 14 residues. Germline V gene data show CDR1 as SQVTM and CDR2 as ANQGSEA. As DNA, the CDR3 is TGCAGCGTTGCTAATGGGGGCGGGCCCTACGAGCAGTACTTC. Translated, it gives CSVANGGGPYEQYF.

This clone was found a few times. The chain is built from TRBV30 and TRBJ2-1, with D possibly being TRBD2 (5 bases). V was cut by 7 bases and J by 7 bases, with 8 bases left in between. CDR1 is GTSNPN and CDR2 is SVGIG in the germline V gene (reference sequence). The CDR3 consists of 10 residues. CDR3 sequence reads: CAYGENEQFF. CDR3 DNA: TGTGCCTACGGGGAAAATGAGCAGTTCTTC.

The chain carries TRBV9 and TRBJ2-3; D is perhaps TRBD2 (6 bases). The CDR3 runs to 19 residues. The germline V gene encodes CDR1 SGDLS and CDR2 YYNGEE. The germline V and J ends were trimmed by 1 base and 0 bases, with 21 bases remaining between them. CDR3 residues: CASSVSGRGTTDSTDTQYF. DNA of the CDR3: TGTGCCAGCAGCGTATCAGGGCGCGGGACCACGGATAGCACAGATACGCAGTATTTT.